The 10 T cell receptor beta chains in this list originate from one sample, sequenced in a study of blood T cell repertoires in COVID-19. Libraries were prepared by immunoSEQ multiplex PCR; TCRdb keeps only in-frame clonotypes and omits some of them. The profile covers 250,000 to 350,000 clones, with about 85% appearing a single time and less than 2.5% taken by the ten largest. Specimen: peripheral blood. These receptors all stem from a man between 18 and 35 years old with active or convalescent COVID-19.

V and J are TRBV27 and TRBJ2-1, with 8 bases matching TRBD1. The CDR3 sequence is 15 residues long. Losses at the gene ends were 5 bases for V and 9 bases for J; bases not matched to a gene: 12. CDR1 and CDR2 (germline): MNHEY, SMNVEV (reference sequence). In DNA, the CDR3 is TGTGCCAGCAGTCCCGGGGTACAGGGGGTTACTGAGCAGTTCTTC. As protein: CASSPGVQGVTEQFF.

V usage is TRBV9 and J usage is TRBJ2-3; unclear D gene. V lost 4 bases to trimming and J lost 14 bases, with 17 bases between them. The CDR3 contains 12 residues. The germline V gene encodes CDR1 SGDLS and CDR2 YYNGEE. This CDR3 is CASSSPGVPLYF. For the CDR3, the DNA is TGTGCCAGCAGCTCCCCGGGTGTGCCGTTGTATTTT.

CDR3 amino acids: CASSRTSGSYEQYF. CDR3 nucleotides: TGTGCCAGTAGTAGGACTAGCGGATCATACGAGCAGTACTTC. The chain combines TRBV19 with TRBJ2-7; 10 bases are shared with TRBD2. The germline V gene encodes CDR1 LNHDA and CDR2 SQIVND (reference sequence). The CDR3 spans 14 residues. V was pared by 4 bases and J by 4 bases, with 4 bases of the junction left unmatched.

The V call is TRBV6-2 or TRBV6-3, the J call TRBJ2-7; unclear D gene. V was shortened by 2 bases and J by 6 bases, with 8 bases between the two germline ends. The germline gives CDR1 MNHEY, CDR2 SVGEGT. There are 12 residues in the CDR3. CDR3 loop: CASSYVELEQYF. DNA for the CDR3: TGTGCCAGCAGTTACGTGGAGCTCGAGCAGTACTTC.

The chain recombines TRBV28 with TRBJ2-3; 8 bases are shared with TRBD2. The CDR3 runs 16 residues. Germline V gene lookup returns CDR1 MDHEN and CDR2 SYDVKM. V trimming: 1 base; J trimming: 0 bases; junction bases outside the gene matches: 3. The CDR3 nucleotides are TGTGCCAGCAGTTTATTTCGGGGGGGCAGCACAGATACGCAGTATTTT. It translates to CASSLFRGGSTDTQYF.

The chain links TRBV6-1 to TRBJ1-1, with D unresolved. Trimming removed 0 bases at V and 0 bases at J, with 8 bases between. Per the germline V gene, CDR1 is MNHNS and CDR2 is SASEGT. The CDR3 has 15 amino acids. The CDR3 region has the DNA TGTGCCAGCAGTGAAGCGCGGATTGTGAACACTGAAGCTTTCTTT. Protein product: CASSEARIVNTEAFF.

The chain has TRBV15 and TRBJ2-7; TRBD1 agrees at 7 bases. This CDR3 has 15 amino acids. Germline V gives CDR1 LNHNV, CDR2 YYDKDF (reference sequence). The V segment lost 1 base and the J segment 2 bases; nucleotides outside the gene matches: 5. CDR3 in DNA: TGTGCCACCAGCAGAGCTTCCGGGACAGCCTACGAGCAGTACTTC. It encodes CATSRASGTAYEQYF.

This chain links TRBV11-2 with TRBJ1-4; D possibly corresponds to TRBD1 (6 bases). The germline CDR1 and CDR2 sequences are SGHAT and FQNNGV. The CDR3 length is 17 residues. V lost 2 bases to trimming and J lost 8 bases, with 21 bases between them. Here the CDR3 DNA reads TGTGCCAGCAGCTTATACCCCAGGGAAGGGGGACGAGAAAAACTGTTTTTT. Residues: CASSLYPREGGREKLFF.

CDR3 sequence: CASSPRGGMGVTEAFF. Here the CDR3 DNA reads TGTGCCAGCAGCCCCCGGGGGGGAATGGGAGTGACTGAAGCTTTCTTT. J is TRBJ1-1 and V is TRBV7-9, with D maybe TRBD1 (5 bases). Trimming cost V 5 bases and J 5 bases, with 21 bases left between them. The CDR3 is 16 amino acids. CDR1 is SEHNR and CDR2 is FQNEAQ in the germline V gene (reference sequence). The full variable domain, rest sourced from reference TRBV7-9 and TRBJ1-1, is DTGVSQNPRHKITKRGQNVTFRCDPISEHNRLYWYRQTLGQGPEFLTYFQNEAQLEKSRLLSDRFSAERPKGSFSTLEIQRTEQGDSAMYLCASSPRGGMGVTEAFFGQGTRLTVV.

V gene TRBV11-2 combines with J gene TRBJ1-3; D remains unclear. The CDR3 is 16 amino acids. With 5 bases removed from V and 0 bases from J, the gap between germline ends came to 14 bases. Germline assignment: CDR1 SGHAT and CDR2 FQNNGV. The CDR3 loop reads CASSLTDTSSGNTIYF. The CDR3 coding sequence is TGTGCCAGCAGCCTAACTGACACGAGCTCTGGAAACACCATATATTTT.